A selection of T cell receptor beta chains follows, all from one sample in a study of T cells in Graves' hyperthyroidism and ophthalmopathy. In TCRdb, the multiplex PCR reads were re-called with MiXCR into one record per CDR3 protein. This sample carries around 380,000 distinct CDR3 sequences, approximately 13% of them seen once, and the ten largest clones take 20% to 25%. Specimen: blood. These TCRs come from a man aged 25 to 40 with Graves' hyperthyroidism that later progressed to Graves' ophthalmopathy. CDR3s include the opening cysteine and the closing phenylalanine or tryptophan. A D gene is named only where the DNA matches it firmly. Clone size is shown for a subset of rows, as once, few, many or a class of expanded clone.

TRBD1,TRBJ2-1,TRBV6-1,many,CASQLRTGLNEQFF,TGTGCCAGCCAGCTTAGGACAGGGTTAAATGAGCAGTTCTTC
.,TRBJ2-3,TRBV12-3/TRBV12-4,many,CASTPLPQTSTDTQYF,TGTGCCAGCACCCCTTTGCCTCAGACTAGCACAGATACGCAGTATTTT
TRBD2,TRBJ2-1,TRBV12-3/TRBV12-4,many,CASSLGGGASEQFF,TGTGCCAGCAGTTTGGGCGGGGGGGCCAGTGAGCAGTTCTTC
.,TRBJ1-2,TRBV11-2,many,CASSPPHGGGYTF,TGTGCCAGCAGCCCCCCGCACGGCGGTGGCTACACCTTC
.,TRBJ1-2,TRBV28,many,CASRTWDNGYTF,TGTGCCAGCAGGACCTGGGACAATGGCTACACCTTC
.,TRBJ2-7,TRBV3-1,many,CASSPGISGYEQYF,TGTGCCAGCAGCCCAGGGATTTCCGGCTACGAGCAGTACTTC
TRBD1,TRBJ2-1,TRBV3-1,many,CASSPLPDRDNEQFF,TGTGCCAGCAGCCCTCTCCCAGACAGGGACAATGAGCAGTTCTTC
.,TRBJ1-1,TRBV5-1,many,CASSLGPPEAITEAFF,TGCGCCAGCAGCTTGGGCCCACCGGAGGCTATCACTGAAGCTTTCTTT
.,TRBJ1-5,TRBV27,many,CASSDYRNQPQHF,TGTGCCAGCAGTGACTACAGGAATCAGCCCCAGCATTTT
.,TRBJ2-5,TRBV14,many,CASSQRRRGETQYF,TGTGCCAGCAGCCAGAGGCGGAGAGGGGAGACCCAGTACTTC
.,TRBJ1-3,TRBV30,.,CAWSPRPHSGNTIYF,TGTGCCTGGAGTCCGCGACCGCACTCTGGAAACACCATATATTTT
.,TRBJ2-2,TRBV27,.,CASRKMNTGELFF,TGTGCCAGCAGGAAGATGAACACCGGGGAGCTGTTTTTT
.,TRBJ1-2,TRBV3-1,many,CASSLQGGSGYTF,TGTGCCAGCAGCCTACAGGGAGGTAGCGGCTACACCTTC
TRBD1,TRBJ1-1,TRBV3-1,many,CASTEQGASTEAFF,TGTGCCAGCACAGAACAGGGGGCCAGCACTGAAGCTTTCTTT
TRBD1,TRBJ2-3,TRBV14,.,CASSGTGADTQYF,TGTGCCAGCAGCGGGACAGGGGCAGATACGCAGTATTTT
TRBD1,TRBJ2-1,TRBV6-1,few,CASSSGTGVSYNEQFF,TGTGCCAGCAGTTCCGGGACAGGGGTTTCTTACAATGAGCAGTTCTTC
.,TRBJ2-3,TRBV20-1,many,CSARTGPADTQYF,TGCAGTGCTCGAACAGGTCCCGCAGATACGCAGTATTTT
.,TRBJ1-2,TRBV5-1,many,CASSPSDSNYGYTF,TGCGCCAGCAGCCCGAGTGACAGTAACTATGGCTACACCTTC
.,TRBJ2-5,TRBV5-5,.,CASSFFGEETQYF,TGTGCCAGCAGCTTCTTCGGGGAGGAGACCCAGTACTTC
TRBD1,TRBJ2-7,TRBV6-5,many,CASSYSGGPTYEQYF,TGTGCCAGCAGTTACTCAGGGGGCCCTACCTACGAGCAGTACTTC
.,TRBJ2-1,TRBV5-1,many,CASSPGSGYNEQFF,TGCGCCAGCAGCCCCGGATCTGGGTACAATGAGCAGTTCTTC
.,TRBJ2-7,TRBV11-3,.,CASSFAGRNYEQYF,TGTGCCAGCAGCTTCGCGGGACGTAACTACGAGCAGTACTTC
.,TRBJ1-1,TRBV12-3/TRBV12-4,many,CASSFSSSAFF,TGTGCCAGCAGTTTTTCATCCTCAGCTTTCTTT
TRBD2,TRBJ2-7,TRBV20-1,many,CSAHQLAGLRNEQYF,TGCAGTGCCCATCAACTAGCGGGGTTAAGGAACGAGCAGTACTTC
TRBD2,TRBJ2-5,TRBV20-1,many,CSAHRPTSAGGYQETQYF,TGCAGTGCCCACCGTCCTACCTCAGCGGGGGGGTACCAAGAGACCCAGTACTTC
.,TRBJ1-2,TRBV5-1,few,CASSSSGGTYGYTF,TGCGCCAGCAGTTCCTCGGGGGGAACCTATGGCTACACCTTC
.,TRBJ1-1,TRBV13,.,CASSLGGEGNTEAFF,TGTGCCAGCAGCTTAGGGGGGGAGGGAAACACTGAAGCTTTCTTT
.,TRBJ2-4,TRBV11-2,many,CASSFRSGPNGYIQYF,TGTGCCAGCAGCTTTCGGTCAGGGCCGAATGGTTACATTCAGTACTTC
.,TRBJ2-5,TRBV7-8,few,CASSLWGRESEETQYF,TGTGCCAGCAGCTTATGGGGCAGGGAGAGCGAAGAGACCCAGTACTTC
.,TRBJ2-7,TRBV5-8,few,CASSLTRVEQYF,TGTGCCAGCAGCTTGACAAGGGTCGAGCAGTACTTC
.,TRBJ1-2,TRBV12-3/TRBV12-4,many,CASRARGRDGYTF,TGTGCCAGCAGGGCTCGGGGGAGGGATGGCTACACCTTC
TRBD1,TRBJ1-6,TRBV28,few,CASSSSDRGLNSPLHF,TGTGCCAGCAGCTCCAGTGACAGGGGGCTTAATTCACCCCTCCACTTT
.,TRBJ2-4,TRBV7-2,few,CASSTVGWGPAAKNIQYF,TGTGCCAGCAGCACGGTAGGATGGGGCCCCGCGGCCAAAAACATTCAGTACTTC
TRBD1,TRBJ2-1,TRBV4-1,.,CASSHRRQGASYNEQFF,TGCGCCAGCAGCCACAGAAGACAGGGGGCGAGCTACAATGAGCAGTTCTTC
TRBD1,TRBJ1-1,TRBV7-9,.,CASSLGGQVFTEAFF,TGTGCCAGCAGCTTAGGGGGACAGGTGTTCACTGAAGCTTTCTTT